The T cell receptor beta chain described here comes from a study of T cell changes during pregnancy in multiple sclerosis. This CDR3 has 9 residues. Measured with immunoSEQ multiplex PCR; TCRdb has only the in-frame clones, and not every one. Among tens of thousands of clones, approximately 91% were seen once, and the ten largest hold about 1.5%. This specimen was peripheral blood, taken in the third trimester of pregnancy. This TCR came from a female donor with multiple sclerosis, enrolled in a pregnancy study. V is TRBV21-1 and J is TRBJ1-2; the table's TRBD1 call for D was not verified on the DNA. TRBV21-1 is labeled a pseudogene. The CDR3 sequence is CASTGGYTF. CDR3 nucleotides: TGTGCCAGCACAGGGGGCTACACCTTC.